Following are 23 T cell receptor beta chains from one sample sequenced in a study of cytomegalovirus exposure and HLA in healthy donors. In the PCR, 60 Vbeta and 13 Jbeta primers were used. Only in-frame clones appear in the TCRdb table, and some are missing; sequencing was by immunoSEQ multiplex PCR. This sample yields some 130,000 clones, of which 80% to 85% are seen a single time; less than 0.75% belongs to the top ten. The sample taken for sequencing was PBMCs. The receptors come from a man between 18 and 35 years old in good health and CMV-seronegative.

The chain employs TRBV30 and TRBJ1-5, with D perhaps TRBD1 (6 bases). Germline V gene lookup returns CDR1 GTSNPN and CDR2 SVGIG (reference sequence). This CDR3 contains 13 residues. V lost 3 bases and J lost 4, with 10 bases in between. The CDR3 region is CAWRDSMNQPQHF. The CDR3 nucleotides are TGTGCCTGGAGGGACAGCATGAATCAGCCCCAGCATTTT.

This chain links TRBV11-2 with TRBJ2-5, with D tentatively TRBD2 (7 bases). The CDR3 spans 15 residues. CDR1 is SGHAT, CDR2 FQNNGV, per germline. V lost 5 bases and J lost 6, with 19 bases in between. CDR3 protein: CASSTRGGATKTQYF. DNA of the CDR3: TGTGCCAGCAGCACAAGGGGGGGCGCGACTAAGACCCAGTACTTC.

This clone was counted a few times. This sequence joins TRBV29-1 and TRBJ2-7; D is undetermined. The CDR3 length is 11 residues. CDR1 SQVTM and CDR2 ANQGSEA come from the germline V gene. Deletions cut 6 bases from V and 2 bases from J, with 8 bases between. Here the CDR3 reads CSVSGTYEQYF. The CDR3 bases are TGCAGCGTATCAGGAACCTACGAGCAGTACTTC.

Notes on this clone: A junction end diverges from the germline sequence, so it may reflect a read error. The genes are TRBV18 and TRBJ2-2; TRBD2 aligns across 7 bases. The CDR3 consists of 18 residues. The germline V gene encodes CDR1 KGHSH and CDR2 LQKENI. In DNA, the CDR3 is TGTGCCAGCTCGCCACTTGCCCGGGCTAGCGGGAACACCGGGGAGCTGTTTTTT. Amino acid sequence: CASSPLARASGNTGELFF.

The V and J genes are TRBV19 and TRBJ1-1; D call uncertain. The CDR3 totals 13 residues. With 2 bases removed from V and 4 bases from J, the gap between germline ends came to 8 bases. Germline V gene lookup returns CDR1 LNHDA and CDR2 SQIVND (reference sequence). This CDR3 reads CASSIMGVTEAFF. The CDR3 nucleotides read TGTGCCAGTAGTATAATGGGAGTCACTGAAGCTTTCTTT.

The chain links TRBV27 to TRBJ1-1; D unclear. The CDR3 length is 11 residues. V was trimmed by 4 bases and J by 4 bases, leaving 4 bases between them. Looked up from germline, CDR1 is MNHEY and CDR2 is SMNVEV (reference sequence). The CDR3 loop reads CASSYGTEAFF. The DNA of the CDR3 is TGTGCCAGCAGTTACGGCACTGAAGCTTTCTTT.

This chain connects TRBV6-1 to TRBJ2-1; D perhaps matches TRBD2 (5 bases). V lost 7 bases and J 0 bases, leaving 13 bases between the germline ends. The CDR3 is made up of 15 amino acids. CDR1 is MNHNS and CDR2 is SASEGT in the germline V gene. The CDR3 sequence is CASIRQDFSYNEQFF. Here the CDR3 DNA reads TGTGCCAGCATTCGTCAGGACTTCTCCTACAATGAGCAGTTCTTC.

The chain is built from TRBV19 and TRBJ2-2; 10 bases map to TRBD2. The CDR3 length is 15 residues. Germline V gene sequence: CDR1 LNHDA, CDR2 SQIVND (reference sequence). Trimming removed 7 bases from V and 5 bases from J; junction bases left unmatched: 7. This CDR3 reads CASKESGGVTGELFF. CDR3 DNA sequence: TGTGCCAGTAAGGAGAGCGGGGGGGTAACCGGGGAGCTGTTTTTT.

The chain carries TRBV10-1 and TRBJ2-5; D remains ambiguous. CDR1 is WNHNN, CDR2 SYGVQD, per germline (reference sequence). The V end lost 4 bases, the J end lost 4 bases, and 7 bases lay between the germline ends. The CDR3 spans 12 residues. CDR3: CASSGQRETQYF. The CDR3 bases are TGCGCCAGCAGTGGACAAAGAGAGACCCAGTACTTC.

The chain couples TRBV7-9 to TRBJ2-7; the match to TRBD1 covers 7 bases. Trimming cost V 3 bases and J 6 bases; bases outside gene matches: 11. This CDR3 has 15 residues. Germline V gives CDR1 SEHNR, CDR2 FQNEAQ (reference sequence). CDR3 sequence reads: CASSLMTGNRGEQYF. The CDR3 DNA sequence: TGTGCCAGCAGCTTGATGACAGGAAACAGGGGCGAGCAGTACTTC.

This clone has only one observation. The chain carries TRBV7-2 and TRBJ1-3, with unresolved D. This CDR3 contains 13 residues. The V end lost 5 bases, the J end lost 5 bases, and 10 bases lay between the germline ends. Per the germline V gene, CDR1 is SGHTA and CDR2 is FQGNSA. The CDR3 spells CASSTPSRNTIYF. As DNA, the CDR3 is TGTGCCAGCAGCACTCCGAGCCGAAACACCATATATTTT.

The CDR3 DNA follows: TGTGCCTGGAGTGTGGACAGCTCAACTAATGAAAAACTGTTTTTT. Protein sequence: CAWSVDSSTNEKLFF. J is TRBJ1-4 and V is TRBV30; weak D call: TRBD1 (6 bases). Trimming took 0 bases from V and 0 from J, leaving 8 bases between them. The CDR3 is 15 amino acids. Germline V gene sequence: CDR1 GTSNPN, CDR2 SVGIG (reference sequence).

The CDR3 protein is CASSPGQGANQPQHF. The DNA of the CDR3 is TGTGCCAGCAGCCCTGGACAGGGCGCGAATCAGCCCCAGCATTTT. The chain recombines TRBV7-9 with TRBJ1-5; TRBD1 matches 8 bases. CDR1 and CDR2 from the germline V gene are SEHNR and FQNEAQ (reference sequence). Trimming took 5 bases from V and 4 from J; bases not matched to a gene: 7. The CDR3 sequence is 15 residues long.

This clone has just one count. Other DNA sequences in this specimen translate into the identical CDR3. The CDR3 region is CASSSLDTQYF. In DNA form, the CDR3 reads TGTGCCAGCAGCTCTCTGGATACGCAGTATTTT. The chain has TRBV7-2 and TRBJ2-3, with D unclear. Germline CDR1 and CDR2: SGHTA and FQGNSA. This CDR3 region has 11 residues. Trimming left V 4 bases short and J 6 bases short, with 5 bases between.

This clone was seen only once. The chain joins TRBV4-2 to TRBJ1-1; 7 bases line up with TRBD1. CDR1 and CDR2 from the germline V gene are LGHNA and YNFKEQ. Trimming cost V 3 bases and J 0 bases; bases outside gene matches: 4. This CDR3 has 15 amino acids. The CDR3 bases are TGTGCCAGCAGCCAGACGGACAGGCTGAACACTGAAGCTTTCTTT. Translating gives CASSQTDRLNTEAFF.

This sequence joins TRBV7-9 and TRBJ1-4; no clear D gene. V shed 5 bases and J shed 3 bases, with 4 bases lying between them. The CDR3 totals 12 residues. Germline-derived CDR1 and CDR2 are SEHNR and FQNEAQ (reference sequence). The CDR3 DNA reads as TGTGCCAGCAGCCCAGCTAATGAAAAACTGTTTTTT. Translated: CASSPANEKLFF.

The genes are TRBV7-8 and TRBJ2-1; 9 bases align to TRBD2. CDR3 length equals 17 residues. CDR1 is SGHVS, CDR2 FQNEAQ, per germline. The junction had 4 bases not matched to a gene; V was cut back by 1 base and J by 0 bases. CDR3 sequence reads: CASSLGGGGGSYNEQFF. The CDR3 DNA reads as TGTGCCAGCAGCTTAGGGGGCGGGGGGGGCTCCTACAATGAGCAGTTCTTC.

The chain uses TRBV30 and TRBJ1-6; 8 bases line up with TRBD1. The CDR3 is 18 amino acids. The ends lost 5 bases at V and 7 bases at J; junction bases unmatched: 19. Per germline, CDR1 GTSNPN and CDR2 SVGIG (reference sequence). This CDR3 is CAWSYTFRGRARNSPLHF. Here the CDR3 DNA reads TGTGCCTGGTCTTATACATTCAGGGGGCGCGCTCGGAATTCACCCCTCCACTTT.

This chain connects TRBV18 to TRBJ2-7, with 9 bases fitting TRBD1. CDR1 and CDR2 from the germline V gene are KGHSH and LQKENI. The ends lost 3 bases at V and 0 bases at J; junction bases unmatched: 3. The CDR3 runs to 15 residues. The CDR3 protein is CASSPHRGRSYEQYF. The CDR3 DNA follows: TGTGCCAGCTCACCCCACAGGGGGCGCTCCTACGAGCAGTACTTC.

The chain carries TRBV16 and TRBJ2-1; 10 nucleotides line up with TRBD1. The V gene end was trimmed by 3 bases and the J gene end by 4 bases; junction bases not matched to a gene: 3. The CDR3 extends over 15 amino acids. CDR1 and CDR2 from the germline V gene are KGHSY and FQNENV. The CDR3 DNA reads TGTGCCAGCAGCCAGGGACAGGGGAAATACAATGAGCAGTTCTTC. Protein product: CASSQGQGKYNEQFF.

A few counts support this clone. The chain combines TRBV7-3 with TRBJ2-1, with a possible D match to TRBD2 (6 bases). Deletions cut 0 bases from V and 6 bases from J, with 12 bases between. The CDR3 is 15 amino acids. Germline-derived CDR1 and CDR2 are SGHTA and FQGTGA. For the CDR3, the DNA is TGTGCCAGCAGCTTAACGGGCGGGGCAAGCAATGAGCAGTTCTTC. Translated: CASSLTGGASNEQFF.

The chain employs TRBV9 and TRBJ1-2; TRBD1 matches at 7 bases. The CDR3 loop spans 14 amino acids. Trimming took 0 bases from V and 8 from J; bases not matched to a gene: 7. CDR1 SGDLS and CDR2 YYNGEE come from the germline V gene. The CDR3 protein is CASSVGNRGRGYTF. The CDR3 DNA reads TGTGCCAGCAGCGTAGGTAACAGGGGACGGGGCTACACCTTC.

The rearrangement joins TRBV13 to TRBJ2-3, with no clear D. The CDR3 spans 15 residues. Germline V gene lookup returns CDR1 PRHDT and CDR2 FYEKMQ (reference sequence). V was trimmed by 0 bases and J by 0 bases, leaving 7 bases between them. The CDR3 nucleotides are TGTGCCAGCAGCTTAGGCGATACAAGCACAGATACGCAGTATTTT. Protein product: CASSLGDTSTDTQYF. Together with reference TRBV13 and TRBJ2-3, the CDR3 gives the full variable domain: AAGVIQSPRHLIKEKRETATLKCYPIPRHDTVYWYQQGPGQDPQFLISFYEKMQSDKGSIPDRFSAQQFSDYHSELNMSSLELGDSALYFCASSLGDTSTDTQYFGPGTRLTVL.